This TCR beta chain stems from a study of identical twins. Overall study findings and caveats: When twins shared out-of-frame alpha sequences, those sequences had excess low generation probability. A cross-sectional statistical analysis, not follow-up of the same donors, supported the conclusions.

CDR3 length: 13 residues. V was clipped by 4 bases and J by 6 bases, with 16 bases between them. The germline gives CDR1 DFQATT, CDR2 SNEGSKA (reference sequence). A universal primer binding site was introduced by template switching. The final cDNA contained unique molecular identifiers. Each CDR3 protein gets one entry after TCRdb re-called the 5' RACE reads with MiXCR. This sample yields roughly 1,500,000 distinct CDR3 sequences, of which roughly a third are seen a single time; about 0.27% belongs to the top ten. There are a few counts of this clonotype. Its target is not known. V usage is TRBV20-1 and J usage is TRBJ2-7; no reliable D call. The sequenced sample was cord blood. The receptor was derived from a newborn girl in good health. CDR3 residues: CSATVGHGSEQYF. As DNA, the CDR3 is TGCAGTGCTACGGTTGGTCATGGGTCCGAGCAGTACTTC.